Described below is a single T cell receptor beta chain sequence and its context. Its antigen is as yet unknown. In the authors' workflow: Because ImmunoSEQ provided only junction sequences with no quality scores, the filtering differed. Sequencing was performed with immunoSEQ multiplex PCR; in TCRdb, only in-frame clones are kept and a portion is missing. V, J and clone size are those of that table, while D and trimming were read from the DNA. Of 500,000 to 700,000 clones listed, 85% to 95% were seen once; the top ten hold over 0.1%. CD45RO-negative, CCR7-positively selected cells formed the naive CD8 fraction, excluding terminally differentiated effector memory CD45RA+ cells. The CDR3 spans 14 residues. V was clipped by 7 bases and J by 7 bases, with 17 bases between them. Germline lookup yields CDR1 MNHEY and CDR2 SMNVEV (reference sequence). This sample was taken from a study of shared clonotypes between healthy human individuals. Overall study findings and caveats: The study found lower generation probabilities in non-shared clonotypes than in those shared by all four donors.

The gene calls are TRBV27 and TRBJ1-5; D is possibly TRBD1 (5 bases). This TCR came from a woman aged 25-40 years in good health. Input material: naive CD8+ T cells sorted from blood. The DNA for the CDR3 is TGTGCCAGCAATGTCGGGGGTTCCGGGCAGCCCCAGCATTTT. Protein sequence: CASNVGGSGQPQHF.